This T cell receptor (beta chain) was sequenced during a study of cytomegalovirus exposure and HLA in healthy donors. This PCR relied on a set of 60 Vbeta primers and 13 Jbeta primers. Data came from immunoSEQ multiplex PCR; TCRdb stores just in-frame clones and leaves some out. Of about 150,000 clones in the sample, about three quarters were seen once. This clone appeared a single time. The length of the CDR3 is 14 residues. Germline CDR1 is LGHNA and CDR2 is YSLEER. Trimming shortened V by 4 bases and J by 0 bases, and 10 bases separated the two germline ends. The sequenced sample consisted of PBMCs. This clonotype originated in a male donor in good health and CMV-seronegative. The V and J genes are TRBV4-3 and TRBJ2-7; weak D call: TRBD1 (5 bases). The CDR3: CASSPTVSSYEQYF. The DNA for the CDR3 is TGCGCCAGCAGCCCGACAGTGAGCTCCTACGAGCAGTACTTC.